The 25 T cell receptor beta chains below come from one sample, sequenced in a study of blood T cell repertoires in COVID-19 (dated by TCRdb to the early 2020s). Library creation used the immunoSEQ multiplex PCR assay. TCRdb holds this immuneACCESS table with in-frame rearrangements only. Some clones are missing; in checked studies, unresolved V genes explain under half, and the rest has no known cause. The sample yields over 250,000 clones; approximately 91% were counted once. The ten largest account for around 2% of the sample. The source material was peripheral blood. Receptor source: a man aged 50-60 years with acute or convalescent COVID-19.

The chain employs TRBV27 and TRBJ2-7; 8 nucleotides align to TRBD1. The J segment lost 2 bases and the V segment lost 7 bases, leaving 22 bases of the junction unmatched. CDR1 MNHEY and CDR2 SMNVEV come from the germline V gene (reference sequence). There are 19 residues in the CDR3. The CDR3 DNA reads TGTGCCAGCACCAAATTGGCGGGGCCAGGGGGCAACGTTGCCTACGAGCAGTACTTC. It translates to CASTKLAGPGGNVAYEQYF.

The chain carries TRBV9 and TRBJ2-2, with 10 bases aligning to TRBD2. The CDR3 spans 17 residues. Trimming cost V 3 bases and J 8 bases; bases outside gene matches: 13. CDR1 and CDR2 (germline): SGDLS, YYNGEE. The CDR3 DNA is TGTGCCAGCAGCGCCCTCCAGGAGCGGGGGGGCGAAGGGGAGCTGTTTTTT. It specifies CASSALQERGGEGELFF.

The chain is built from TRBV5-8 and TRBJ1-5; the match to TRBD1 covers 7 bases. The CDR3 has 14 amino acids. Germline lookup yields CDR1 SGHTS and CDR2 YDEGEE. V lost 4 bases, J lost 4 bases, and 5 bases stayed unmatched. The CDR3 DNA follows: TGTGCCAGCAGCGCCCGGACAGGAAATCAGCCCCAGCATTTT. This encodes CASSARTGNQPQHF.

The chain has TRBV18 and TRBJ1-1; D is perhaps TRBD1 (5 bases). Germline V gene sequence: CDR1 KGHSH, CDR2 LQKENI. The CDR3 has 16 residues. V was pared by 3 bases and J by 1 base, with 15 bases between. CDR3 region: CASSPSLQGGNTEAFF. DNA of the CDR3: TGTGCCAGCTCACCGTCCCTTCAGGGAGGGAACACTGAAGCTTTCTTT.

The chain has TRBV12-3 or TRBV12-4 and TRBJ1-4, with 9 bases fitting TRBD1. J lost 8 bases, V lost 6 bases, and 1 base had no gene match. The CDR3 spans 12 residues. CDR3: CASRGTGEKLFF. The DNA for the CDR3 is TGTGCCAGCAGGGGGACAGGGGAAAAACTGTTTTTT.

The chain links TRBV18 to TRBJ2-7; D is uncertain. This CDR3 is 14 amino acids long. V lost 0 bases to trimming and J lost 4 bases, with 10 bases between them. Germline V gene lookup returns CDR1 KGHSH and CDR2 LQKENI. CDR3 coding DNA: TGTGCCAGCTCACCACCGAATACCGCGTACGAGCAGTACTTC. It specifies CASSPPNTAYEQYF.

The chain is built from TRBV3-1 (or the pseudogene TRBV3-2) and TRBJ2-1; 7 bases are shared with TRBD2. This CDR3 is built from 16 residues. V was pared by 6 bases and J by 0 bases, with 8 bases of the junction left unmatched. Germline V gene sequence: CDR1 LGHDT, CDR2 YNNKEL (reference sequence). The CDR3 DNA sequence: TGTGCCAGCAGGACGGGGGGAACCCGCTCCTACAATGAGCAGTTCTTC. This encodes CASRTGGTRSYNEQFF.

This clone was recorded a few times. The chain combines TRBV10-3 with TRBJ2-7; D not certain. The germline V and J ends were trimmed by 0 bases and 0 bases, with 15 bases remaining between them. The germline V gene encodes CDR1 ENHRY and CDR2 SYGVKD. The CDR3 contains 17 residues. In nucleotides, the CDR3 is TGTGCCATCAGTGAGTCCCCCCACCCCCCGAGCTCCTACGAGCAGTACTTC. Its protein product is CAISESPHPPSSYEQYF.

The rearrangement uses TRBV6-6 and TRBJ1-5, with D uncertain. Deletions cut 6 bases from V and 5 bases from J, with 17 bases between. This CDR3 is built from 15 residues. Germline CDR1 reads MNHNY; CDR2 reads SVGAGI (reference sequence). DNA of the CDR3: TGTGCCAGCAGCGATCCCCTCCAGGTGGATCAGCCCCAGCATTTT. Amino acid sequence: CASSDPLQVDQPQHF.

The chain links TRBV27 to TRBJ1-2; 9 positions match TRBD1. The CDR3 length is 16 residues. The V gene end was trimmed by 2 bases and the J gene end by 3 bases; junction bases not matched to a gene: 7. Germline V gene sequence: CDR1 MNHEY, CDR2 SMNVEV (reference sequence). The CDR3 coding sequence is TGTGCCAGCAGTTTAGGGGGGGACAGGGAGGACTATGGCTACACCTTC. Its translation: CASSLGGDREDYGYTF.

V usage is TRBV30 and J usage is TRBJ2-1; 9 bases line up with TRBD1. V was pared by 0 bases and J by 13 bases, with 7 bases of the junction left unmatched. In germline, CDR1 is GTSNPN, CDR2 SVGIG (reference sequence). CDR3 length: 13 residues. The CDR3 loop is CAWSVNPGQGQFF. In nucleotides, the CDR3 is TGTGCCTGGAGTGTAAATCCGGGACAGGGCCAGTTCTTC.

V and J are TRBV30 and TRBJ1-3; TRBD1 might be the D (5 bases). Germline V gene sequence: CDR1 GTSNPN, CDR2 SVGIG (reference sequence). CDR3 length: 12 residues. V gave up 5 bases and J gave up 5 bases, with 10 bases separating them. This chain's CDR3 is CAWGGSRNTIYF. The DNA for the CDR3 is TGTGCCTGGGGGGGGAGTCGAAACACCATATATTTT.

The rearrangement uses TRBV2 and TRBJ1-1; D uncertain. V was cut by 3 bases and J by 2 bases, with 10 bases left in between. CDR3 size: 14 residues. From germline, CDR1 is SNHLY and CDR2 FYNNEI. For the CDR3, the DNA is TGTGCCAGCAGTGACGCTCAGGAAAACACTGAAGCTTTCTTT. Residues: CASSDAQENTEAFF.

The V gene is TRBV27, the J gene TRBJ1-5; D gene ambiguous. The CDR3 has 16 residues. Germline values: CDR1 MNHEY, CDR2 SMNVEV (reference sequence). Trimming removed 0 bases from V and 0 bases from J, with 9 bases in between. The CDR3 DNA reads as TGTGCCAGCAGTTTATCGTCCCACTATAGCAATCAGCCCCAGCATTTT. Translated, it gives CASSLSSHYSNQPQHF.

This clone was seen more than once but under ten times. CDR3 nucleotides: TGTGCCAGCAGCTTACCGGGACTAGCCGGGGAGCTGTTTTTT. It encodes CASSLPGLAGELFF. V usage is TRBV7-3 and J usage is TRBJ2-2, with 8 positions matching TRBD2. CDR1 is SGHTA, CDR2 FQGTGA, per germline. The CDR3 loop spans 14 amino acids. Germline trimming cut 2 bases from V and 6 bases from J; bases unmatched to any gene: 2.

The chain recombines TRBV5-1 with TRBJ2-3; 8 positions match TRBD2. Germline CDR1 and CDR2: SGHRS and YFSETQ. The V segment lost 3 bases and the J segment 6 bases; nucleotides outside the gene matches: 9. The CDR3 contains 15 residues. In DNA form, the CDR3 reads TGCGCCAGCAGCTCTTCTGGCGGGGGGTTGGATACGCAGTATTTT. Encoded protein: CASSSSGGGLDTQYF.

The table lists this clone with a count of one. The chain uses TRBV5-6 and TRBJ2-2; weak D call: TRBD2 (5 bases). Trimming shortened V by 7 bases and J by 1 base, and 11 bases separated the two germline ends. The germline V gene encodes CDR1 SGHDT and CDR2 YYEEEE. This CDR3 spans 14 amino acids. CDR3 region: CASSRTENTGELFF. CDR3 sequence (DNA): TGTGCCAGCTCGAGGACTGAGAACACCGGGGAGCTGTTTTTT.

V usage is TRBV7-2 and J usage is TRBJ1-2; tentative D call: TRBD1 (5 bases). Per germline, CDR1 SGHTA and CDR2 FQGNSA. V dropped 7 bases and J dropped 7 bases, with 19 bases sitting between them. The CDR3 length is 14 residues. The CDR3 bases are TGTGCCAGCACCCTGGGACTGGCAGCCGGTGGCTACACCTTC. It yields the protein CASTLGLAAGGYTF.

This chain uses TRBV5-1 with TRBJ2-5, with 11 bases lining up with TRBD2. The V segment lost 4 bases and the J segment 4 bases; nucleotides outside the gene matches: 6. The CDR3 has 15 amino acids. CDR1 SGHRS and CDR2 YFSETQ come from the germline V gene. The CDR3 DNA reads TGCGCCAGCAGCGGTCGACTAGCGGGGACAGAGACCCAGTACTTC. This codes for CASSGRLAGTETQYF.

About this clone itself: Within the sample, other DNA sequences also encode this same CDR3. J is TRBJ1-2 and V is TRBV7-3; TRBD1 aligns across 9 bases. The CDR3 is made up of 13 amino acids. V lost 5 bases to trimming and J lost 8 bases; unmatched junction nucleotides: 6. Looked up from germline, CDR1 is SGHTA and CDR2 is FQGTGA. As DNA, the CDR3 is TGTGCCAGCAGCCCGGGACAGGGAGAAGGCTACACCTTC. It yields the protein CASSPGQGEGYTF.

The rearrangement links TRBV2 to TRBJ1-4; D is unresolved. With 10 bases removed from V and 7 bases from J, the gap between germline ends came to 10 bases. CDR3 length: 11 amino acids. CDR1 and CDR2 from the germline V gene are SNHLY and FYNNEI. The CDR3 is CATSGREKLFF. The CDR3 bases are TGTGCCACCTCGGGTCGTGAAAAACTGTTTTTT.

The rearrangement joins TRBV12-3 or TRBV12-4 to TRBJ2-1, with TRBD2 matching 7 bases. The CDR3 is 12 residues long. J gave up 7 bases and V 4 bases, and 1 base lay outside the gene matches. The CDR3, as DNA: TGTGCCAGCAGTTCCGGGGGGAATGAGCAGTTCTTC. Protein: CASSSGGNEQFF.

The chain recombines TRBV2 with TRBJ1-2, with 7 bases aligning to TRBD1. This CDR3 region has 13 residues. Losses at the gene ends were 1 base for V and 9 bases for J; bases not matched to a gene: 5. CDR1 and CDR2 from the germline V gene are SNHLY and FYNNEI. The CDR3 coding sequence is TGTGCCAGCAGTGAAGATAGGGGGCGAAGCTACACCTTC. Its translation is CASSEDRGRSYTF.

V and J are TRBV5-1 and TRBJ1-4, with 10 bases aligning to TRBD1. Germline V gene sequence: CDR1 SGHRS, CDR2 YFSETQ. J lost 4 bases, V lost 4 bases, and 10 bases had no gene match. The CDR3 has 17 residues. CDR3 DNA sequence: TGCGCCAGCAGCGCAGCCGGGACAGGGGCCGGTAATGAAAAACTGTTTTTT. Amino acids: CASSAAGTGAGNEKLFF.

This clone was counted between two and nine times. V is TRBV6-5 and J is TRBJ1-2; D is perhaps TRBD1 (5 bases). Trimming took off 7 bases at V and 4 bases at J, with 10 bases between the two ends. The germline V gene encodes CDR1 MNHEY and CDR2 SVGAGI. The CDR3 is made up of 12 amino acids. As DNA, the CDR3 is TGTGCCAGCACCACGGGACTCTATGGCTACACCTTC. It codes for CASTTGLYGYTF.